Shown below are 30 T cell receptor beta chains from a single sample sequenced in a study of cytomegalovirus exposure and HLA in healthy donors. With 60 Vbeta and 13 Jbeta primers, the PCR was carried out. Sequencing used immunoSEQ multiplex PCR; TCRdb keeps in-frame clones, though not all of them. The data hold about 180,000 clones, with about four fifths observed a single time. The material sequenced was PBMCs. The source is a woman in her forties or fifties in good health and CMV-seronegative.

The V call is TRBV28, the J call TRBJ2-3; TRBD2 matches 7 bases. The germline V gene encodes CDR1 MDHEN and CDR2 SYDVKM. CDR3 length equals 20 residues. The junction had 20 bases not matched to a gene; V was cut back by 5 bases and J by 0 bases. The CDR3 sequence is CASSPQGLGHARSSTDTQYF. CDR3 DNA: TGTGCCAGCAGTCCGCAAGGACTAGGCCATGCGAGGAGTAGCACAGATACGCAGTATTTT.

The V gene is TRBV11-2, the J gene TRBJ2-1; TRBD2 matches 7 bases. The V segment lost 0 bases and the J segment 5 bases; nucleotides outside the gene matches: 7. Germline V lookup: CDR1 SGHAT, CDR2 FQNNGV. The CDR3 is 16 amino acids. CDR3 sequence reads: CASSLDLASGNNEQFF. Here the CDR3 DNA reads TGTGCCAGCAGCTTAGATCTGGCTAGCGGAAACAATGAGCAGTTCTTC.

The chain links TRBV7-9 to TRBJ2-2; 8 bases fit TRBD2. The CDR3 spans 15 residues. Unmatched junction bases numbered 1, after V lost 3 bases and J lost 1 base. Germline V gives CDR1 SEHNR, CDR2 FQNEAQ (reference sequence). The CDR3 region is CASSFTSGNTGELFF. In nucleotides, the CDR3 is TGTGCCAGCAGCTTTACTAGCGGGAACACCGGGGAGCTGTTTTTT.

The J gene is TRBJ2-2, the V gene TRBV9, with D perhaps matching TRBD2 (6 bases). In germline, CDR1 is SGDLS, CDR2 YYNGEE. V lost 4 bases, J lost 4 bases, and 11 bases lay in between. The CDR3 has 14 residues. This CDR3 is CASSNSGPTGELFF. DNA for the CDR3: TGTGCCAGCAGCAACAGCGGGCCCACCGGGGAGCTGTTTTTT.

The chain joins TRBV28 to TRBJ1-5; 7 bases map to TRBD1. The CDR3 is made up of 13 amino acids. V shed 6 bases, J shed 5 bases, and the junction held 4 bases outside the gene matches. CDR1 and CDR2 from the germline V gene are MDHEN and SYDVKM. CDR3 residues: CASRPTGYQPQHF. CDR3 DNA sequence: TGTGCCAGCAGACCGACAGGGTATCAGCCCCAGCATTTT.

The rearrangement uses TRBV7-9 and TRBJ2-7; 13 nucleotides align to TRBD2. Germline V CDR1 and CDR2: SEHNR, FQNEAQ (reference sequence). The CDR3 contains 16 residues. V dropped 5 bases and J dropped 6; count of bases not matched to a gene: 10. The CDR3 reads CASSPLAGGRRSEQYF. The CDR3 DNA sequence: TGTGCCAGCAGCCCACTAGCGGGAGGGAGGAGGAGCGAGCAGTACTTC. Drawing the rest from reference TRBV7-9 and TRBJ2-7, the complete variable domain is DTGVSQNPRHKITKRGQNVTFRCDPISEHNRLYWYRQTLGQGPEFLTYFQNEAQLEKSRLLSDRFSAERPKGSFSTLEIQRTEQGDSAMYLCASSPLAGGRRSEQYFGPGTRLTVT.

The chain recombines TRBV5-4 with TRBJ1-1; 10 bases are shared with TRBD1. The J segment lost 1 base and the V segment lost 0 bases, leaving 0 bases of the junction unmatched. Germline-derived CDR1 and CDR2 are SGHNT and YYREEE (reference sequence). The CDR3 totals 15 residues. The CDR3 sequence is CASSLGDRGNTEAFF. DNA for the CDR3: TGTGCCAGCAGCTTGGGGGACAGGGGGAACACTGAAGCTTTCTTT.

The chain links TRBV30 to TRBJ2-3; D remains ambiguous. Germline V gives CDR1 GTSNPN, CDR2 SVGIG (reference sequence). V dropped 1 base and J dropped 0 bases, with 8 bases sitting between them. The CDR3 length is 14 residues. The CDR3 sequence is CAWSGGASTDTQYF. In nucleotides, the CDR3 is TGTGCCTGGAGTGGCGGAGCTAGCACAGATACGCAGTATTTT.

The gene calls are TRBV19 and TRBJ2-5; no clear D. Germline CDR1 LNHDA, CDR2 SQIVND (reference sequence). The ends were cut back, 3 bases at V and 5 bases at J, with 4 bases in the middle. CDR3 length equals 11 residues. This CDR3 is CASSISETQYF. The DNA of the CDR3 is TGTGCCAGTAGTATCTCGGAGACCCAGTACTTC. The entire variable domain, with the rest obtained from reference TRBV19 and TRBJ2-5, is as follows: DGGITQSPKYLFRKEGQNVTLSCEQNLNHDAMYWYRQDPGQGLRLIYYSQIVNDFQKGDIAEGYSVSREKKESFPLTVTSAQKNPTAFYLCASSISETQYFGPGTRLLVL.

The chain carries TRBV29-1 and TRBJ2-5, with 12 bases identical to TRBD2. The CDR3 sequence is 14 residues long. J lost 4 bases, V lost 7 bases, and 7 bases had no gene match. Germline-derived CDR1 and CDR2 are SQVTM and ANQGSEA. Here the CDR3 reads CSARLAGVRETQYF. DNA of the CDR3: TGCAGCGCCCGACTAGCGGGAGTCCGAGAGACCCAGTACTTC.

The rearrangement links TRBV10-3 to TRBJ1-2; D call uncertain. The germline CDR1 and CDR2 sequences are ENHRY and SYGVKD. The CDR3 sequence is 12 residues long. Between the trimmed V and J ends, which lost 5 bases and 3 bases, there was a span of 7 bases. The CDR3 loop is CAISFNDYGYTF. The DNA for the CDR3 is TGTGCCATCAGTTTTAATGACTATGGCTACACCTTC.

This chain uses TRBV5-1 with TRBJ2-3; 12 nucleotides line up with TRBD2. In germline, CDR1 is SGHRS, CDR2 YFSETQ. Losses at the gene ends were 3 bases for V and 0 bases for J; bases not matched to a gene: 8. This CDR3 is built from 18 residues. The CDR3 region has the DNA TGCGCCAGCAGCTACGGGACTAGCGGGTTCCCTAGCACAGATACGCAGTATTTT. The encoded protein is CASSYGTSGFPSTDTQYF.

This chain connects TRBV6-1 to TRBJ2-1, with a weak D call TRBD2 (7 bases). The CDR3 has 15 amino acids. The V and J ends lost 1 base and 8 bases respectively, with 15 bases between them. In germline, CDR1 is MNHNS, CDR2 SASEGT. The CDR3 is CASSEGPVGGHEQFF. Here the CDR3 DNA reads TGTGCCAGCAGTGAAGGCCCAGTGGGGGGGCATGAGCAGTTCTTC.

The rearrangement links TRBV18 to TRBJ1-3, with D unresolved. Germline CDR1 reads KGHSH; CDR2 reads LQKENI. This CDR3 has 19 amino acids. Deletions cut 3 bases from V and 0 bases from J, with 21 bases between. The CDR3 protein is CASSPRDVSLGGSGNTIYF. As DNA, the CDR3 is TGTGCCAGCTCACCCCGGGATGTCAGCCTGGGAGGCTCTGGAAACACCATATATTTT.

This chain joins TRBV14 and TRBJ2-3, with D perhaps matching TRBD1 (6 bases). This CDR3 has 14 amino acids. From germline, CDR1 is SGHDN and CDR2 FVKESK. The V gene lost 7 bases and the J gene lost 4 bases, with 15 bases spanning the gap. CDR3 sequence: CASNSRQVSDTQYF. The CDR3 region has the DNA TGTGCCAGCAACTCCCGACAGGTCTCAGATACGCAGTATTTT.

V is TRBV2 and J is TRBJ2-7; D gene uncertain. V lost 5 bases, J lost 2 bases, and 4 bases lay in between. The CDR3 loop spans 11 amino acids. From germline, CDR1 is SNHLY and CDR2 FYNNEI. CDR3 DNA sequence: TGTGCCAGCAGTCCAACCTACGAGCAGTACTTC. Protein sequence: CASSPTYEQYF.

This clone was seen only once. The chain couples TRBV10-1 to TRBJ2-7; D remains ambiguous. This CDR3 region has 13 residues. CDR1 and CDR2 from the germline V gene are WNHNN and SYGVQD (reference sequence). V was cut by 5 bases and J by 1 base, with 9 bases left in between. The CDR3 loop is CASSPGYSYEQYF. The CDR3 DNA reads TGCGCCAGCAGTCCCGGGTATTCCTACGAGCAGTACTTC.

This chain connects TRBV6-1 to TRBJ1-2, with D possibly TRBD1 on 5 matching bases. Per the germline V gene, CDR1 is MNHNS and CDR2 is SASEGT. This CDR3 has 12 amino acids. Deletions cut 6 bases from V and 3 bases from J, with 8 bases between. The CDR3 protein is CASRGDYYGYTF. DNA of the CDR3: TGTGCCAGCAGGGGGGACTACTATGGCTACACCTTC.

The genes are TRBV27 and TRBJ1-6; D is undetermined. This CDR3 is built from 14 residues. Trimming took 8 bases from V and 7 from J, leaving 15 bases between them. The germline V gene has CDR1 MNHEY and CDR2 SMNVEV (reference sequence). The CDR3 reads CASRPRVWNSPLHF. The CDR3 coding sequence is TGTGCCAGCCGCCCTCGGGTTTGGAATTCACCCCTCCACTTT.

The rearrangement links TRBV5-6 to TRBJ1-2, with 8 bases that match TRBD1. J gave up 7 bases and V 4 bases, and 3 bases lay outside the gene matches. The CDR3 contains 12 residues. CDR1 and CDR2 (germline): SGHDT, YYEEEE. CDR3 coding DNA: TGTGCCAGCAGCGGACAGGGATTTGGCTACACCTTC. Translated, it gives CASSGQGFGYTF.

V gene TRBV28 combines with J gene TRBJ2-5, with 9 bases fitting TRBD2. V was clipped by 7 bases and J by 6 bases; unmatched bases: 9. Germline V gene sequence: CDR1 MDHEN, CDR2 SYDVKM. The CDR3 is 14 amino acids. The CDR3 is CASTLSGGPQTQYF. CDR3 in DNA: TGTGCCAGCACCCTAAGCGGGGGGCCCCAGACCCAGTACTTC.

The chain is built from TRBV10-3 and TRBJ2-5, with 10 bases identical to TRBD2. The germline V gene has CDR1 ENHRY and CDR2 SYGVKD. The CDR3 is 15 residues long. Unmatched junction bases numbered 2, after V lost 1 base and J lost 3 bases. The CDR3 coding sequence is TGTGCCATCAGTGAGTGGACTAGCGGCAAAGAGACCCAGTACTTC. Translating gives CAISEWTSGKETQYF.

The J gene is TRBJ1-1, the V gene TRBV6-1; D unresolved. The CDR3 totals 14 residues. Trimming stripped 4 bases from V and 1 base from J, with 10 bases between. Germline CDR1 reads MNHNS; CDR2 reads SASEGT. The DNA for the CDR3 is TGTGCCAGCAGTGGCTATAGTTCGAACACTGAAGCTTTCTTT. Its protein product is CASSGYSSNTEAFF.

The chain recombines TRBV4-1 with TRBJ2-7; 7 bases are shared with TRBD2. Trimming took 3 bases from V and 0 from J; bases not matched to a gene: 5. CDR1 and CDR2 (germline): MGHRA, YSYEKL. CDR3 length: 15 residues. For the CDR3, the DNA is TGCGCCAGCAGCCAGGGGGACTACGCCTCCTACGAGCAGTACTTC. It is translated as CASSQGDYASYEQYF.

This clone showed up just a few times. This chain links TRBV27 with TRBJ1-2; 7 bases map to TRBD1. The CDR3 has 14 amino acids. CDR1 is MNHEY and CDR2 is SMNVEV in the germline V gene (reference sequence). Trimming took 6 bases from V and 4 from J; bases not matched to a gene: 8. CDR3: CASRLQGPPYGYTF. The CDR3, as DNA: TGTGCCAGCAGGCTACAGGGGCCGCCCTATGGCTACACCTTC.

The chain is built from TRBV2 and TRBJ1-4, with D tentatively TRBD1 (5 bases). With 1 base removed from V and 5 bases from J, the gap between germline ends came to 5 bases. The CDR3 spans 13 residues. Germline CDR1 is SNHLY and CDR2 is FYNNEI. The CDR3 reads CASSEGQNEKLFF. As DNA, the CDR3 is TGTGCCAGCAGTGAAGGACAGAATGAAAAACTGTTTTTT.

Here the CDR3 reads CASSTTGNGYTF. In DNA form, the CDR3 reads TGTGCCAGCAGTACGACAGGGAATGGCTACACCTTC. This chain links TRBV28 with TRBJ1-2; 7 bases are shared with TRBD1. Germline CDR1 reads MDHEN; CDR2 reads SYDVKM. This CDR3 is built from 12 residues. Trimming took 5 bases from V and 6 from J; bases not matched to a gene: 3.

This sequence joins TRBV19 and TRBJ1-4, with D unresolved. CDR1 LNHDA and CDR2 SQIVND come from the germline V gene (reference sequence). V lost 3 bases, J lost 8 bases, and 4 bases lay in between. The CDR3 consists of 11 residues. CDR3 region: CASSIREKLFF. As DNA, the CDR3 is TGTGCCAGTAGTATCAGGGAAAAACTGTTTTTT.

About this clone itself: The germline gene is not matched at one end of the junction; a read error may be the cause. This chain links TRBV28 with TRBJ2-3, with 10 bases that match TRBD2. Germline CDR1 is MDHEN and CDR2 is SYDVKM. This CDR3 is built from 17 residues. CDR3: CASSLSTGTSGTDTQYF. As DNA, the CDR3 is TGTGCCAGCAGCTTATCGACCGGGACTAGCGGCACAGATACGCAGTATTTT.

CDR3 in amino acids: CASSFETGGGEYF. The CDR3, as DNA: TGTGCCAGCAGCTTTGAGACAGGGGGCGGGGAGTACTTC. The chain recombines TRBV5-4 with TRBJ2-5, with 10 bases matching TRBD1. V was pared by 2 bases and J by 12 bases, with 7 bases of the junction left unmatched. The CDR3 length is 13 residues. Germline CDR1 and CDR2: SGHNT and YYREEE (reference sequence). Complete variable domain (other parts from reference TRBV5-4 and TRBJ2-5): ETGVTQSPTHLIKTRGQQVTLRCSSQSGHNTVSWYQQALGQGPQFIFQYYREEENGRGNFPPRFSGLQFPNYSSELNVNALELDDSALYLCASSFETGGGEYFGPGTRLLVL.